Sequencing of this T cell receptor beta chain was carried out in a study of cytomegalovirus exposure and HLA in healthy donors. About the research overall: An early release of data contained about 85 million unique TCRs, which came from HLA-typed donors.

A word on this clone: Its specificity is unknown.

Germline assignment: CDR1 SGHVS and CDR2 FNYEAQ. The CDR3 sequence is 14 residues long. V lost 6 bases and J lost 3, with 14 bases in between. General study findings and limits: Overall, around 160 TCR beta chains were annotated as cytomegalovirus-associated.

The PCR contained 60 Vbeta and 13 Jbeta primers. Here immunoSEQ multiplex PCR was the method, and the copy in TCRdb shows in-frame clones only, minus some. The profile shows about 120,000 clones, over 8% of them singletons. Material for sequencing was PBMCs. The V gene is TRBV7-6, the J gene TRBJ1-1, with unresolved D. The sequence was collected from a man in his thirties or forties in good health and CMV-seronegative. CDR3 in amino acids: CASSSKGRDTEAFF. CDR3 sequence (DNA): TGTGCCAGCAGTTCCAAAGGGAGGGACACTGAAGCTTTCTTT.